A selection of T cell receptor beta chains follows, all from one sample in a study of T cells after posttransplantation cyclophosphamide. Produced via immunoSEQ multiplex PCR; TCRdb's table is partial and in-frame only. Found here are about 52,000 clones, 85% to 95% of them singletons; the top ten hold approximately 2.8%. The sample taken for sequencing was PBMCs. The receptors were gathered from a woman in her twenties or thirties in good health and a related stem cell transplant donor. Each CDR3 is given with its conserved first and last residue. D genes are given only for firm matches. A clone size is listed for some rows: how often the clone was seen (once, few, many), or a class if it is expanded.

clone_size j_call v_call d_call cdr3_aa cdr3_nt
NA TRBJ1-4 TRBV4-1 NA CASSRDRPTNEKLFF TGCGCCAGCAGCCGTGACAGGCCAACTAATGAAAAACTGTTTTTT
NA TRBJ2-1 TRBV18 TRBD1 CASSPRASRQGANEQFF TGTGCCAGCTCACCGCGTGCATCGAGACAGGGGGCCAATGAGCAGTTCTTC
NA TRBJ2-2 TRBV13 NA CVSRSTTNTGELFF TGTGTCAGCAGATCTACGACTAACACCGGGGAGCTGTTTTTT
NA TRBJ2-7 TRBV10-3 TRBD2 CAIRGGSGRSPYEQYF TGTGCCATCAGGGGGGGGTCGGGGCGCTCCCCCTACGAGCAGTACTTC
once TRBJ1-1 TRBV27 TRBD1 CASSSRTGNTEAFF TGTGCCAGCAGTTCCCGGACAGGGAACACTGAAGCTTTCTTT
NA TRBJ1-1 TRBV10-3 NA CAISDAPRGDTEAFF TGTGCCATCAGTGACGCCCCCAGGGGTGACACTGAAGCTTTCTTT
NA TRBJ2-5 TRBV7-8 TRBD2 CASSLVVSSGGPGETQYF TGTGCCAGCAGCTTAGTGGTATCTAGCGGGGGTCCGGGGGAGACCCAGTACTTC
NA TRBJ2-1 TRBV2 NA CASSVTTASNEQFF TGTGCCAGCAGTGTGACGACAGCCTCCAATGAGCAGTTCTTC
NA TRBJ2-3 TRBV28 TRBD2 CASSSRGAGDTQYF TGTGCCAGCAGTTCGCGGGGGGCCGGAGATACGCAGTATTTT
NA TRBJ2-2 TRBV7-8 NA CASSLESGGAGTGELFF TGTGCCAGCAGCTTAGAGTCTGGCGGGGCCGGCACCGGGGAGCTGTTTTTT
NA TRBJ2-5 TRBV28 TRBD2 CASSFLIAGGASRLDF TGTGCCAGCAGTTTCTTAATAGCGGGGGGCGCTTCCCGCCTGGACTTC
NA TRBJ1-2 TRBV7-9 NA CASSDLVVDGYTF TGTGCCAGCTCGGACTTGGTGGTCGATGGCTACACCTTC
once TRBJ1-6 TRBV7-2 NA CASSGRLRNSPLHF TGTGCCAGCAGCGGCAGACTGAGGAATTCACCCCTCCACTTT
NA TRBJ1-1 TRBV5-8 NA CASSLRRGWAFF TGTGCCAGCAGCTTGAGGAGGGGTTGGGCTTTCTTT
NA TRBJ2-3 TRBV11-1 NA CASSLAATYGTDTQYF TGTGCCAGCAGCTTAGCCGCGACTTACGGCACAGATACGCAGTATTTT
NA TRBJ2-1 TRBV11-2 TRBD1 CASSSGTVAYNEQFF TGTGCCAGCAGCTCCGGGACAGTCGCCTACAATGAGCAGTTCTTC
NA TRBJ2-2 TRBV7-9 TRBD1 CASRPGGRNGELFF TGTGCCAGCAGGCCAGGGGGCAGGAACGGGGAGCTGTTTTTT
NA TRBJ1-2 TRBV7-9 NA CASSRTGVGDYGYTF TGTGCCAGCAGCCGGACGGGGGTCGGCGACTATGGCTACACCTTC
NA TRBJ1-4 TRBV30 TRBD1 CALSGDRGQVEKLFF TGTGCCCTCTCAGGCGACAGGGGGCAGGTTGAAAAACTGTTTTTT
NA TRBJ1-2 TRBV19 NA CASSRQVDYGYTF TGTGCCAGTAGTAGGCAGGTCGACTATGGCTACACCTTC
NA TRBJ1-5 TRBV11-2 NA CASALRTAGGPQHF TGTGCCAGCGCCCTTCGAACAGCGGGGGGGCCCCAGCATTTT
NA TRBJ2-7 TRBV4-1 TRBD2 CASSQDKTSGVYYEQYF TGCGCCAGCAGCCAGGACAAGACTAGCGGGGTATATTACGAGCAGTACTTC
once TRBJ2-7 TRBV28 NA CASSLMAASSYEQYF TGTGCCAGCAGTTTAATGGCGGCTAGCTCCTACGAGCAGTACTTC
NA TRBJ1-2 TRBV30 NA CAWSVYSAGAGYTF TGTGCCTGGAGTGTTTATTCGGCAGGGGCAGGCTACACCTTC
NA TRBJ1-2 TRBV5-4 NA CASSLPSDSNYGYTF TGTGCCAGCAGCTTGCCCTCGGACAGTAACTATGGCTACACCTTC
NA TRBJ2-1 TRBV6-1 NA CASSESVGGQFF TGTGCCAGCAGTGAAAGTGTAGGCGGGCAGTTCTTC
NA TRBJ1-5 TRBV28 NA CASSPGSRQHF TGTGCCAGCAGTCCTGGTTCCAGGCAGCATTTT
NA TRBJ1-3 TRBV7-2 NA CASPPLFLRGPGNTIYF TGTGCCAGCCCCCCCCTTTTTCTCAGGGGCCCTGGAAACACCATATATTTT